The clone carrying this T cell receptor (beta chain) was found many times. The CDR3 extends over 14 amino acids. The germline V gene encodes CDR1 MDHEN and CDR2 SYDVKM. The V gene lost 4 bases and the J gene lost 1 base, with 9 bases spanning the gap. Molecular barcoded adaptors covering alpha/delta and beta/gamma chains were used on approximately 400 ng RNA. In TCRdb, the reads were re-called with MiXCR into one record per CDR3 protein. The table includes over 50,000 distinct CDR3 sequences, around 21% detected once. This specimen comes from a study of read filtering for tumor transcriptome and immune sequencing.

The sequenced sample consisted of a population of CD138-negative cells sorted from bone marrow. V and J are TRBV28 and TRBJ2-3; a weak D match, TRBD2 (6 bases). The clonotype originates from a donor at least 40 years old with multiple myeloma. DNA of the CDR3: TGTGCCAGCAGTTCACCGGGGGGCACAGATACGCAGTATTTT. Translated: CASSSPGGTDTQYF.